Following are 3 T cell receptor beta chains from one sample sequenced in a study of Ad26.COV2.S vaccination and SARS-CoV-2 variants. Treatment given: 19 received Ad26.COV2.S at low or high dose, single or two shots; about five received placebo; per-sample allocation not given. Sampling occurred on day 63 after the first vaccine or placebo injection. Profiled with immunoSEQ multiplex PCR; TCRdb holds only in-frame clones, not every one. The table records some 500,000 clones, 89% of them present only once. The specimen comprised peripheral blood, sampled in a trial of Ad26.COV2.S vaccine versus placebo. These receptors all stem from a person aged 18-60 years who received the Ad26.COV2.S COVID-19 vaccine or a placebo.

The chain employs TRBV6-2 or TRBV6-3 and TRBJ1-4; the D gene is possibly TRBD1 (5 bases). Germline V gene data show CDR1 as MNHEY and CDR2 as SVGEGT. Trimming left V 6 bases short and J 8 bases short, with 19 bases between. The CDR3 is 15 residues long. CDR3 DNA sequence: TGTGCCAGCAGCATGATCCCTGGACACGCGGAAAAACTGTTTTTT. Protein product: CASSMIPGHAEKLFF.

V and J are TRBV2 and TRBJ2-5, with D possibly being TRBD1 or TRBD2 (5 bases each). CDR3 size: 15 residues. CDR1 and CDR2 (germline): SNHLY, FYNNEI. Trimming took off 10 bases at V and 6 bases at J, with 24 bases between the two ends. Here the CDR3 DNA reads TGTGCCACCGGGACGGTCCAATTTTTAAGAAAGACCCAGTACTTC. Translation: CATGTVQFLRKTQYF. Full variable domain (rest looked up from reference TRBV2 and TRBJ2-5): EPEVTQTPSHQVTQMGQEVILRCVPISNHLYFYWYRQILGQKVEFLVSFYNNEISEKSEIFDDQFSVERPDGSNFTLKIRSTKLEDSAMYFCATGTVQFLRKTQYFGPGTRLLVL.

The chain is built from TRBV19 and TRBJ2-1, with 7 bases aligning to TRBD2. The CDR3 consists of 16 residues. Losses at the gene ends were 5 bases for V and 8 bases for J; bases not matched to a gene: 15. In germline, CDR1 is LNHDA, CDR2 SQIVND (reference sequence). This CDR3 reads CASSPSGSENWDEQFF. DNA of the CDR3: TGTGCCAGTAGTCCTAGCGGCTCTGAAAACTGGGATGAGCAGTTCTTC.